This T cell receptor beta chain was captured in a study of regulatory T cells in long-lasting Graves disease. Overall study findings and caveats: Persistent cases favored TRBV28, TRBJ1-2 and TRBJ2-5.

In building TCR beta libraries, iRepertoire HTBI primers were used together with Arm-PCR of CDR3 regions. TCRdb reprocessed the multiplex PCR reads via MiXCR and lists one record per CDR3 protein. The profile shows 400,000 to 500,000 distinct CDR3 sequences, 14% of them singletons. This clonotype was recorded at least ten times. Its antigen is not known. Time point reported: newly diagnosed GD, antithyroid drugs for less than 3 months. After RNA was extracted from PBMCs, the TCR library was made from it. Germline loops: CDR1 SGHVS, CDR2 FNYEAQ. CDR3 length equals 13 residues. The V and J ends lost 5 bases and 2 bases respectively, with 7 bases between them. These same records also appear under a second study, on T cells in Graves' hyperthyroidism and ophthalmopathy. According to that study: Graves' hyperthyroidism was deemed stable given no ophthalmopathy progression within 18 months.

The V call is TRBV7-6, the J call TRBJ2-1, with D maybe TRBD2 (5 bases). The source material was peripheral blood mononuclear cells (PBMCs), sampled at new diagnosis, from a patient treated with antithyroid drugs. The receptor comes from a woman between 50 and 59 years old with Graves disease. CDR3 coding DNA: TGTGCCAGCAGCCCAGCGGCCTACAATGAGCAGTTCTTC. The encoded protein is CASSPAAYNEQFF.